This entry lists 17 T cell receptor beta chains sequenced from one sample in a study of cytomegalovirus exposure and HLA in healthy donors. Vbeta (60) and Jbeta (13) primers were used in the PCR. Profiled with immunoSEQ multiplex PCR; TCRdb holds only in-frame clones, not every one. The sample consists of 150,000 to 160,000 clones, roughly 81% of them appearing once. What was sequenced was PBMCs. These receptors were taken from a woman under 30 in good health and CMV-seronegative.

The chain is built from TRBV19 and TRBJ1-3; D unclear. Trimming took off 4 bases at V and 0 bases at J, with 10 bases between the two ends. Germline values: CDR1 LNHDA, CDR2 SQIVND (reference sequence). The CDR3 loop spans 15 amino acids. The CDR3 coding sequence is TGTGCCAGTAGTAGCGGGTGGGGCTCTGGAAACACCATATATTTT. It codes for CASSSGWGSGNTIYF.

The rearrangement joins TRBV10-1 to TRBJ2-1, with 11 bases fitting TRBD2. The CDR3 is 15 amino acids. Germline values: CDR1 WNHNN, CDR2 SYGVQD (reference sequence). Losses at the gene ends were 6 bases for V and 5 bases for J; bases not matched to a gene: 6. The CDR3 loop is CASRDSGGANNEQFF. The CDR3 DNA reads TGCGCCAGCAGGGATAGCGGGGGGGCCAACAATGAGCAGTTCTTC.

The V call is TRBV4-3, the J call TRBJ2-7; D may be TRBD2 (5 bases). The CDR3 extends over 16 amino acids. The V and J ends lost 0 bases and 6 bases respectively, with 18 bases between them. CDR1 and CDR2 from the germline V gene are LGHNA and YSLEER. CDR3 sequence: CASSQEVIAPRVEQYF. CDR3 nucleotides: TGCGCCAGCAGCCAAGAGGTAATAGCGCCGCGGGTCGAGCAGTACTTC.

The chain joins TRBV6-6 to TRBJ2-7; a weak D match, TRBD1 (6 bases). The germline gives CDR1 MNHNY, CDR2 SVGAGI (reference sequence). CDR3 length: 13 residues. V was cut by 4 bases and J by 2 bases, with 9 bases left in between. For the CDR3, the DNA is TGTGCCAGCAGTTTAGGACAGACCTACGAGCAGTACTTC. Its translation is CASSLGQTYEQYF.

A single count supports this clone. The V gene is TRBV6-5, the J gene TRBJ1-2; a weak D match, TRBD1 (5 bases). CDR1 is MNHEY and CDR2 is SVGAGI in the germline V gene. V dropped 8 bases and J dropped 6 bases, with 16 bases sitting between them. The CDR3 loop spans 13 amino acids. The CDR3 reads CASLAGAGHGYTF. CDR3 bases: TGTGCCAGCCTAGCGGGCGCAGGGCATGGCTACACCTTC.

J is TRBJ2-7 and V is TRBV28; D perhaps matches TRBD2 (6 bases). V was shortened by 2 bases and J by 3 bases, with 11 bases between the two germline ends. The CDR3 length is 14 residues. Germline-derived CDR1 and CDR2 are MDHEN and SYDVKM. The DNA of the CDR3 is TGTGCCAGCAGTTTAATGGCTAGCGACTACGAGCAGTACTTC. Translation gives CASSLMASDYEQYF.

The count of this clone is one. The CDR3 reads CASSFVWRGQGPYEQYF. CDR3 bases: TGTGCCAGCAGCTTTGTTTGGAGGGGACAGGGACCCTACGAGCAGTACTTC. The gene calls are TRBV7-8 and TRBJ2-7; 9 positions agree with TRBD1. Germline V lookup: CDR1 SGHVS, CDR2 FQNEAQ. J gave up 2 bases and V 3 bases, and 11 bases lay outside the gene matches. The CDR3 is made up of 17 amino acids.

This chain connects TRBV6-6 to TRBJ2-5, with TRBD1 matching over 10 bases. The CDR3 is 15 amino acids. J lost 0 bases, V lost 6 bases, and 4 bases had no gene match. The germline V gene encodes CDR1 MNHNY and CDR2 SVGAGI (reference sequence). CDR3 DNA sequence: TGTGCCAGCAGATTGGGACAGGGGTACCAAGAGACCCAGTACTTC. Translation gives CASRLGQGYQETQYF.

The rearrangement links TRBV10-3 to TRBJ1-2; 7 bases line up with TRBD1. The germline V gene encodes CDR1 ENHRY and CDR2 SYGVKD. This CDR3 comprises 15 residues. Trimming cost V 0 bases and J 7 bases; bases outside gene matches: 8. CDR3 in amino acids: CAISESVTGRRGYTF. CDR3 nucleotide sequence: TGTGCCATCAGTGAGTCGGTGACAGGGCGTCGTGGCTACACCTTC.

This chain connects TRBV29-1 to TRBJ2-3; TRBD2 might be the D (5 bases). The CDR3 spans 13 residues. Germline V gene sequence: CDR1 SQVTM, CDR2 ANQGSEA. Trimming removed 3 bases at V and 6 bases at J, with 13 bases between. CDR3 sequence (DNA): TGCAGCGTTGACAATGGTAGCGTGGATACGCAGTATTTT. Translating gives CSVDNGSVDTQYF.

V and J are TRBV5-4 and TRBJ1-2, with 7 positions matching TRBD1. The germline V gene encodes CDR1 SGHNT and CDR2 YYREEE (reference sequence). The CDR3 totals 18 residues. V trimming: 4 bases; J trimming: 8 bases; junction bases outside the gene matches: 23. CDR3 region: CASSRQTGGFRGVRGYTF. Written as DNA, the CDR3 is TGTGCCAGCAGCCGACAAACAGGAGGGTTCAGGGGGGTGCGAGGCTACACCTTC.

The chain is built from TRBV7-3 and TRBJ2-5; 8 positions match TRBD2. The CDR3 consists of 12 residues. In germline, CDR1 is SGHTA, CDR2 FQGTGA. Unmatched junction bases numbered 4, after V lost 10 bases and J lost 3 bases. The CDR3 is CATREGEETQYF. The CDR3 nucleotides are TGTGCCACTCGGGAGGGTGAAGAGACCCAGTACTTC. The full variable domain, completed using reference TRBV7-3 and TRBJ2-5, is GAGVSQTPSNKVTEKGKYVELRCDPISGHTALYWYRQSLGQGPEFLIYFQGTGAADDSGLPNDRFFAVRPEGSVSTLKIQRTERGDSAVYLCATREGEETQYFGPGTRLLVL.

The rearrangement uses TRBV27 and TRBJ1-1; 7 nucleotides match TRBD1. Looked up from germline, CDR1 is MNHEY and CDR2 is SMNVEV (reference sequence). CDR3 length equals 16 residues. J was trimmed by 1 base and V by 3 bases; bases with no gene match: 8. As DNA, the CDR3 is TGTGCCAGCAGTTTCCGAACCGGACAGGCGAACACTGAAGCTTTCTTT. It codes for CASSFRTGQANTEAFF.

The V call is TRBV6-6, the J call TRBJ2-5, with 10 bases that match TRBD1. The J call may be wrong; the DNA end is better matched by TRBJ2-7. The CDR3 has 14 residues. Germline loops: CDR1 MNHNY, CDR2 SVGAGI (reference sequence). The CDR3 spells CASSYWDRGNEQYF. The CDR3 region has the DNA TGTGCCAGCAGTTACTGGGACAGGGGCAACGAGCAGTACTTC.

With respect to this clone: At one end the junction does not follow the germline gene, possibly because of a read error. The chain uses TRBV7-9 and TRBJ1-5, with 7 positions matching TRBD1. Germline lookup yields CDR1 SEHNR and CDR2 FQNEAQ (reference sequence). The CDR3 runs 16 residues. CDR3: CSSSLGTVVSNQPQHF. CDR3 DNA: TGTTCCAGCAGCTTAGGGACAGTGGTTAGCAATCAGCCCCAGCATTTT. The full variable domain, its missing parts supplied by reference TRBV7-9 and TRBJ1-5, is DTGVSQNPRHKITKRGQNVTFRCDPISEHNRLYWYRQTLGQGPEFLTYFQNEAQLEKSRLLSDRFSAERPKGSFSTLEIQRTEQGDSAMYLCSSSLGTVVSNQPQHFGDGTRLSIL.

This rearrangement joins TRBV27 to TRBJ2-2; D is perhaps TRBD2 (5 bases). Germline V gene data show CDR1 as MNHEY and CDR2 as SMNVEV (reference sequence). The V end lost 7 bases, the J end lost 3 bases, and 18 bases lay between the germline ends. The CDR3 loop spans 16 amino acids. The CDR3 reads CASTGQPGIDTGELFF. In DNA form, the CDR3 reads TGTGCCAGCACCGGGCAGCCGGGGATAGACACCGGGGAGCTGTTTTTT.

The rearrangement joins TRBV10-1 to TRBJ2-5, with 11 bases matching TRBD2. Unmatched junction bases numbered 8, after V lost 3 bases and J lost 5 bases. The CDR3 totals 16 residues. Germline V gene lookup returns CDR1 WNHNN and CDR2 SYGVQD (reference sequence). CDR3: CASSDPTSGKVETQYF. The CDR3, as DNA: TGCGCCAGCAGTGACCCGACTAGCGGGAAAGTCGAGACCCAGTACTTC.